This is a list of T cell receptor beta chains from one sample in a study of vaccination and CD4 T cells after COVID-19. Each CDR3 protein gets one entry after TCRdb re-called the PCR reads with MiXCR. The repertoire holds under 6,000 distinct CDR3 sequences, with 21% as singletons. What these receptors recognize is not known. Material: CD4+ T cells from blood, cultured in vitro. The receptors shown here come from a human donor who had recovered from COVID-19. The CDR3 runs from the conserved cysteine through the conserved F or W. Fields, in order: J gene, V gene, D gene, clone size, CDR3 DNA, CDR3 protein. D genes are given only for firm matches. Where a row states a size, it is once, few, many or the class of an expanded clone; other rows omit it.

TRBJ1-1,TRBV5-1,.,few,TGCGCCAGCAGCTTGGACCGGGGGTTGAACACTGAAGCTTTCTTT,CASSLDRGLNTEAFF
TRBJ2-7,TRBV7-8,.,.,TGTGCCAGCAGCTCGCGGGACGGGTCCTACGAGCAGTACTTC,CASSSRDGSYEQYF
TRBJ1-2,TRBV6-1,.,medium-sized,TGTGCCAGTCTGGACGGCTATGGCTACACCTTC,CASLDGYGYTF
TRBJ1-3,TRBV6-1,.,medium-sized,TGTGCCAGCAGTGCAAACAGGGTGGGATGGGATACCATATATTTT,CASSANRVGWDTIYF
TRBJ1-3,TRBV29-1,.,few,TGCAGCGTTGAATTTAGGAACACCATATATTTT,CSVEFRNTIYF
TRBJ1-1,TRBV7-9,.,once,TGTGCCAGCAGCCCCGTGTGGGGGACTGAAGCTTTCTTT,CASSPVWGTEAFF
TRBJ1-3,TRBV6-1,TRBD1,medium-sized,TGTGCCAGCAGTGAAATTTCAGGGGGGACATCTGGAAACACCATATATTTT,CASSEISGGTSGNTIYF
TRBJ1-3,TRBV9,.,.,TGTGCCAGCAGCGTAGAGGGGGGTAACACCATATATTTT,CASSVEGGNTIYF
TRBJ2-7,TRBV6-2/TRBV6-3,TRBD2,few,TGTGCCAGCAGTTCCCCCGGGGGGAGCTCCTACGAGCAGTACTTC,CASSSPGGSSYEQYF
TRBJ2-7,TRBV19,.,.,TGTGCCAGTAGTCAGCCAAGCTCCTACGAGCAGTACTTC,CASSQPSSYEQYF
TRBJ1-1,TRBV10-3,.,.,TGTGCCATCACCCACAGAGGGGACAACTTTAGGGTTTTCTTT,CAITHRGDNFRVFF
TRBJ2-5,TRBV2,.,few,TGTGCCAGCACCCTACAGGCGGCGCGGGAGACCCAGTACTTC,CASTLQAARETQYF
TRBJ2-3,TRBV20-1,TRBD2,medium-sized,TGCAGTGCCATAGGTCCTAGCGGGGGGGCCGGGACAGATACGCAGTATTTT,CSAIGPSGGAGTDTQYF
TRBJ2-7,TRBV5-1,TRBD1,few,TGCGCCAGCAGCGCGACAGGGGGTCAAGACGAGCAGTACTTC,CASSATGGQDEQYF
TRBJ1-2,TRBV30,.,medium-sized,TGTGCCGCGGACGGTCGAAATGGCTACACCTTC,CAADGRNGYTF
TRBJ2-1,TRBV10-3,.,.,TGTGCCATCACCCAGGCTTCGGGACGCGGAAATGAGCAGTTCTTC,CAITQASGRGNEQFF
TRBJ2-5,TRBV6-1,TRBD2,.,TGTGCCAGCAGTGTCCAAGAGGGACTAGCGGGGGGCCAGTACTTC,CASSVQEGLAGGQYF
TRBJ2-1,TRBV10-3,TRBD1,few,TGTGCCATCAGTGACAGGGGGCGGGCGAATGAGCAGTTCTTC,CAISDRGRANEQFF
TRBJ1-1,TRBV12-3/TRBV12-4,.,.,TGTGCCAGCAGTCCGACCCGACAGCGACGACACACTGAAGCTTTCTTT,CASSPTRQRRHTEAFF
TRBJ2-5,TRBV12-3/TRBV12-4,TRBD2,few,TGTGCCAGCACCACCGGACTAGCGGGGGGACAAGAGACCCAGTACTTC,CASTTGLAGGQETQYF
TRBJ1-3,TRBV20-1,.,.,TGCAGTGCTCGGGGACCGATCTCTGGAAACACCATATATTTT,CSARGPISGNTIYF
TRBJ1-6,TRBV6-5,TRBD1,.,TGTGCCAGCAGTTACTCCCAGGGGGGGTCACCCCTCCACTTT,CASSYSQGGSPLHF
TRBJ2-7,TRBV20-1,TRBD1,few,TGCAGTGCTAGAGTTGGGACAGGGGGCAGGGAGCAGTACTTC,CSARVGTGGREQYF
TRBJ1-2,TRBV5-1,TRBD1,few,TGCGCCAGCAGCGCGAGGGGACAGGGGGTCGATGGCTACACCTTC,CASSARGQGVDGYTF
TRBJ2-5,TRBV19,.,medium-sized,TGTGCCAGTAGTCCAACCCCCGGAGAGACCCAGTACTTC,CASSPTPGETQYF
TRBJ2-5,TRBV7-9,TRBD1,medium-sized,TGTGCCAGCAGCCGGGACAGGGGATCACTGGAGACCCAGTACTTC,CASSRDRGSLETQYF
TRBJ1-1,TRBV2,.,medium-sized,TGTGCCAGCAGTGAACAGGGGTTCGAGGCTGAAGCTTTCTTT,CASSEQGFEAEAFF
TRBJ2-4,TRBV12-3/TRBV12-4,TRBD2,.,TGTGCCAGCAGTTTAGTACTAGCGGGGGGGCCAGCGTACTTC,CASSLVLAGGPAYF
TRBJ2-2,TRBV20-1,TRBD1,medium-sized,TGCAGTGCCTCCGGGACAGCGAACACCGGGGAGCTGTTTTTT,CSASGTANTGELFF
TRBJ1-1,TRBV20-1,.,medium-sized,TGCAGTGCTAGAGGGAGGGGAAGGGGGAACACTGAAGCTTTCTTT,CSARGRGRGNTEAFF
TRBJ2-3,TRBV7-9,.,.,TGTGCCAGCAGCTTACAGGAGCGACAGTATTTT,CASSLQERQYF
TRBJ2-7,TRBV30,.,.,TGTGCCTGGACCCGGGGGCACAACGAGCAGTACTTC,CAWTRGHNEQYF
TRBJ1-2,TRBV27,.,.,TGTGCCAGCAGCCACGATACTGGCAGGGTGGGTGGCTACACCTTC,CASSHDTGRVGGYTF
TRBJ1-4,TRBV19,.,.,TGTGCCAGTACCCTACGGGGGGGCATACTGTTTTTT,CASTLRGGILFF
TRBJ1-1,TRBV3-1,.,.,TGTGCCAGCAGCCGCACATGGGGCACTGAAGCTTTCTTT,CASSRTWGTEAFF
TRBJ2-7,TRBV2,TRBD1,few,TGTGCCAGTAGGAATCGGGACAGCTCCTACGAGCAGTACTTC,CASRNRDSSYEQYF
TRBJ2-7,TRBV2,.,.,TGTGCCAGCAGTGTCGGGCGGGATACCTACGAGCAGTACTTC,CASSVGRDTYEQYF
TRBJ2-3,TRBV5-1,TRBD2,few,TGCGCCAGCAGCTTAAGCGGGGGGGTCAGTACGCAGTATTTT,CASSLSGGVSTQYF
TRBJ1-6,TRBV5-1,TRBD1,few,TGCGCCAGCAGCGCAACGGACAGGGTTCATTCACCCCTCCACTTT,CASSATDRVHSPLHF
TRBJ2-6,TRBV19,TRBD1,large,TGTGCCAGTAGTATAACAACCCCGCGGACAGGGATACGCTCTGGGGCCAACGTCCTGACTTTC,CASSITTPRTGIRSGANVLTF
TRBJ2-1,TRBV19,TRBD1,.,TGTGCCAGTAGCCTACAGGGGGCGTACAATGAGCAGTTCTTC,CASSLQGAYNEQFF